This T cell receptor (beta chain) was captured in a study of cytomegalovirus exposure and HLA in healthy donors. The PCR employed 60 Vbeta primers together with 13 Jbeta primers. Sequenced by immunoSEQ multiplex PCR; TCRdb stores in-frame clones only, minus some. The sample lists 140,000 or so clones, roughly 70% occurring once. This clone has just one count. Its antigen remains unidentified. The CDR3 is made up of 18 amino acids. The ends lost 3 bases at V and 7 bases at J; junction bases unmatched: 11. The germline V gene encodes CDR1 LNHDA and CDR2 SQIVND (reference sequence). Study-level points and caveats: Earlier analysis looked at TCR beta V segments, and most were productive about 87% or about 30% of the time. It was shown in a later analysis that HLA-associated TCR beta chains were more clonally expanded than other, equally common chains.

Sequencing was done on a sample of PBMCs. The chain couples TRBV19 to TRBJ2-1, with 14 nucleotides matching TRBD2. This clonotype was obtained from a woman aged 40 to 50 in good health and CMV-seronegative. The CDR3 region has the DNA TGTGCCAGTAGTATTAGGACGCCCGGGACTAGCGGGAGAAATGAGCAGTTCTTC. Protein product: CASSIRTPGTSGRNEQFF.